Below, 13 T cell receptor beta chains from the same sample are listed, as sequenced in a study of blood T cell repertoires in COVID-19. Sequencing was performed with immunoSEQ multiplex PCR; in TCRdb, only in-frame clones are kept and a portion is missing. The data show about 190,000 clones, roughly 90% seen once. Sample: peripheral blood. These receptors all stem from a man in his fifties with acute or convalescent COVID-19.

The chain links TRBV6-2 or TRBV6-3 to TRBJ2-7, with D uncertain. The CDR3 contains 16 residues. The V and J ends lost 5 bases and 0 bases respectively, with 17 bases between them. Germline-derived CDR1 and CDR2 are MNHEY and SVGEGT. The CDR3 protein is CASSLRVVVISYEQYF. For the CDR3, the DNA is TGTGCCAGCAGTCTTCGGGTGGTAGTCATCTCCTACGAGCAGTACTTC.

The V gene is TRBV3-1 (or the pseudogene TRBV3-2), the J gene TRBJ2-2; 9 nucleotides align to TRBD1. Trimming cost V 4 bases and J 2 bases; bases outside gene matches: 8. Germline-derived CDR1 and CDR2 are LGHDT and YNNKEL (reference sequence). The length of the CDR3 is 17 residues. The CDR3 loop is CASSLLRQGGNTGELFF. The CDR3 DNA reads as TGTGCCAGCAGCCTCCTCCGACAGGGGGGAAACACCGGGGAGCTGTTTTTT.

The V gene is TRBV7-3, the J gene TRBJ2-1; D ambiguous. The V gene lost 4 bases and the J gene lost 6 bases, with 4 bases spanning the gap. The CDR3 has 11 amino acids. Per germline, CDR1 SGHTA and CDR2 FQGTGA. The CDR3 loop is CASSSGNEQFF. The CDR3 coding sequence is TGTGCCAGCAGCTCCGGCAATGAGCAGTTCTTC.

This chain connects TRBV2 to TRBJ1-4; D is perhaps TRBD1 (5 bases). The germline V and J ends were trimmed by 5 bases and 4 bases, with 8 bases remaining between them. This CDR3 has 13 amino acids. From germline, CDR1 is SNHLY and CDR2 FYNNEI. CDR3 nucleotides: TGTGCCAGCAGTTTAGACAGTAATGAAAAACTGTTTTTT. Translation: CASSLDSNEKLFF. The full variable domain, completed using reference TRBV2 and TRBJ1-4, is EPEVTQTPSHQVTQMGQEVILRCVPISNHLYFYWYRQILGQKVEFLVSFYNNEISEKSEIFDDQFSVERPDGSNFTLKIRSTKLEDSAMYFCASSLDSNEKLFFGSGTQLSVL.

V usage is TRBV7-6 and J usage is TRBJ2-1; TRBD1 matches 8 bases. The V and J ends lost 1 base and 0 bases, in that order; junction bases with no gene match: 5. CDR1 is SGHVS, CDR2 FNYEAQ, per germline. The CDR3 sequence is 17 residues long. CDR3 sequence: CASSLEAGGFSYNEQFF. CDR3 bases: TGTGCCAGCAGCTTAGAGGCAGGGGGCTTCTCCTACAATGAGCAGTTCTTC.

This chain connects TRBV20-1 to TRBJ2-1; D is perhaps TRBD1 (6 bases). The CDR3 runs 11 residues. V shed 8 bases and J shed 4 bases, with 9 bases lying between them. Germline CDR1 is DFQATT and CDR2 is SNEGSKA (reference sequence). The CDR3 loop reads CSPRGYNEQFF. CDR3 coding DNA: TGCAGTCCAAGGGGGTACAATGAGCAGTTCTTC.

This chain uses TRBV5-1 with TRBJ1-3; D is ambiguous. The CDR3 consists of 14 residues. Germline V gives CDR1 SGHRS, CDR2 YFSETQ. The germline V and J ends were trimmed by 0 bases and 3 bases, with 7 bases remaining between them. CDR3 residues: CASSLDVRGNTIYF. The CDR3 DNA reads TGCGCCAGCAGCTTGGATGTCCGTGGAAACACCATATATTTT.

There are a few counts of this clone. CDR3 bases: TGTGCCTGGAGCCTCTACTCTGGAAACACCATATATTTT. It is translated as CAWSLYSGNTIYF. The chain combines TRBV30 with TRBJ1-3; D ambiguous. The V end was cut by 3 bases, the J end by 0 bases, with 6 bases between. CDR3 length equals 13 residues. In germline, CDR1 is GTSNPN, CDR2 SVGIG (reference sequence).

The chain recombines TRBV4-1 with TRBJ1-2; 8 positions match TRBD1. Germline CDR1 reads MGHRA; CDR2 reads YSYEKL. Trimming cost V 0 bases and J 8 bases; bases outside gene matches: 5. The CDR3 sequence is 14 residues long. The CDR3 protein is CASSQDPDRAGYTF. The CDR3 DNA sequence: TGCGCCAGCAGCCAAGACCCGGACAGGGCCGGCTACACCTTC.

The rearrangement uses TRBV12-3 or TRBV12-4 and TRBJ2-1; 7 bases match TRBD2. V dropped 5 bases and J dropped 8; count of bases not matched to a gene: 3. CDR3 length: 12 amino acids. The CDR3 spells CASSRRGYEQFF. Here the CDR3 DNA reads TGTGCCAGCAGTCGGCGGGGGTATGAGCAGTTCTTC.

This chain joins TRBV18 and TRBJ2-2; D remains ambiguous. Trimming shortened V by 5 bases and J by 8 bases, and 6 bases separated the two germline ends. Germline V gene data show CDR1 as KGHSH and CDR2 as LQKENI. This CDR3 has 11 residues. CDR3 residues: CASSGQGELFF. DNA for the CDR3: TGTGCCAGCTCAGGCCAGGGGGAGCTGTTTTTT.

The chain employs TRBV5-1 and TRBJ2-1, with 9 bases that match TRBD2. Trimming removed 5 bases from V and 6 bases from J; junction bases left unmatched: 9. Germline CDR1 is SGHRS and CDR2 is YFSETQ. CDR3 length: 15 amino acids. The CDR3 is CASRQSGGRTNEQFF. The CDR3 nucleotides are TGCGCCAGCAGGCAGAGCGGGGGGCGTACCAATGAGCAGTTCTTC.

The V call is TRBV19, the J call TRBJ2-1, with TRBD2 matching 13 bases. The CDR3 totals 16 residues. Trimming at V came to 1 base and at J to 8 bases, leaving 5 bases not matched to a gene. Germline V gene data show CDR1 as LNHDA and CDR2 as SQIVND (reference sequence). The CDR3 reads CASSIGTSGGADEQFF. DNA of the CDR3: TGTGCCAGTAGTATAGGCACTAGCGGGGGGGCCGATGAGCAGTTCTTC.